The next 10 T cell receptor beta chains were all read from a single sample in a study of cytomegalovirus exposure and HLA in healthy donors (dated by TCRdb to between 2016 and 2019). Libraries were constructed by the immunoSEQ multiplex PCR assay. For the multiplex PCR, a mixture combining 60 forward primers for TCR Vbeta segments and 13 reverse primers for TCR Jbeta segments was used. The immuneACCESS repertoire file appears here via TCRdb, limited to in-frame rearrangements. These files lack a portion of the clones; in checked studies, under half of the deficit traces to unresolved V genes, and the cause of the others is not known. For this sample the table gives about 97,000 clones, of which about four fifths were detected only once. The ten largest account for 4.5% to 5.5% of the sample. The sample comprised PBMCs. The receptors come from a man aged 40-50 years in good health and CMV-seropositive.

This clone occurred a few times. The chain joins TRBV5-1 to TRBJ2-2; 9 positions agree with TRBD1. V lost 4 bases, J lost 5 bases, and 6 bases stayed unmatched. The CDR3 is made up of 15 amino acids. Germline CDR1 SGHRS, CDR2 YFSETQ. Written as DNA, the CDR3 is TGCGCCAGCAGCGAGGGACAGGGAAAGACCGGGGAGCTGTTTTTT. Residues: CASSEGQGKTGELFF.

The chain recombines TRBV14 with TRBJ1-6; D perhaps matches TRBD1 (5 bases). CDR3 length: 16 amino acids. V was clipped by 4 bases and J by 4 bases, with 14 bases between them. CDR1 and CDR2 from the germline V gene are SGHDN and FVKESK. This CDR3 reads CASSRGQGGYNSPLHF. In DNA, the CDR3 is TGTGCCAGCAGCCGTGGTCAGGGAGGATATAATTCACCCCTCCACTTT.

CDR3 residues: CASSPYRDSYEQYF. CDR3 in DNA: TGTGCCAGCAGCCCGTACAGGGACTCCTACGAGCAGTACTTC. This rearrangement joins TRBV11-3 to TRBJ2-7; D perhaps matches TRBD1 (6 bases). V was clipped by 5 bases and J by 0 bases, with 11 bases between them. The CDR3 runs to 14 residues. Germline V gene lookup returns CDR1 SGHNT and CDR2 YENEEA.

This chain connects TRBV6-1 to TRBJ1-2; 7 nucleotides align to TRBD1. V was pared by 6 bases and J by 3 bases, with 4 bases of the junction left unmatched. CDR1 and CDR2 from the germline V gene are MNHNS and SASEGT. This CDR3 contains 13 residues. The CDR3: CASRQGSYYGYTF. CDR3 DNA sequence: TGTGCCAGCAGACAGGGGTCATACTATGGCTACACCTTC.

V usage is TRBV19 and J usage is TRBJ1-2; 10 bases are shared with TRBD1. The CDR3 sequence is 16 residues long. V was clipped by 6 bases and J by 0 bases; unmatched bases: 7. CDR1 is LNHDA, CDR2 SQIVND, per germline (reference sequence). The CDR3, as DNA: TGTGCCAGTAGGGGGACAGGGGAAGGAGCTAACTATGGCTACACCTTC. The encoded protein is CASRGTGEGANYGYTF.

The chain has TRBV5-1 and TRBJ2-7; D not resolved. The CDR3 is made up of 15 amino acids. In germline, CDR1 is SGHRS, CDR2 YFSETQ. V was clipped by 0 bases and J by 0 bases, with 10 bases between them. The CDR3 region is CASSLESGSSYEQYF. Written as DNA, the CDR3 is TGCGCCAGCAGCTTGGAGTCTGGCAGCTCCTACGAGCAGTACTTC.

The chain carries TRBV15 and TRBJ2-7, with 7 bases matching TRBD2. This CDR3 region has 16 residues. Unmatched junction bases numbered 5, after V lost 0 bases and J lost 0 bases. CDR1 and CDR2 (germline): LNHNV, YYDKDF (reference sequence). The DNA of the CDR3 is TGTGCCACCAGCAGAGACGTTTCTAGCGGCTCCTACGAGCAGTACTTC. Translation: CATSRDVSSGSYEQYF.

This sequence joins TRBV18 and TRBJ1-3; maybe TRBD1 (6 bases). The CDR3 loop spans 14 amino acids. With 2 bases removed from V and 3 bases from J, the gap between germline ends came to 8 bases. Germline V lookup: CDR1 KGHSH, CDR2 LQKENI. As DNA, the CDR3 is TGTGCCAGCTCACCAGGGGGCTATGGAAACACCATATATTTT. Encoded protein: CASSPGGYGNTIYF.

This clone appeared once. This chain uses TRBV6-6 with TRBJ2-1; tentatively, D is TRBD2 (5 bases). CDR1 MNHNY and CDR2 SVGAGI come from the germline V gene (reference sequence). V gave up 7 bases and J gave up 4 bases, with 14 bases separating them. The CDR3 covers 14 residues. Here the CDR3 DNA reads TGTGCCAGCATCCGCGGGCAGATGTACAATGAGCAGTTCTTC. Translating it yields CASIRGQMYNEQFF.

J is TRBJ1-4 and V is TRBV6-1; D is unclear. Germline lookup yields CDR1 MNHNS and CDR2 SASEGT. The V and J ends lost 3 bases and 7 bases respectively, with 9 bases between them. This CDR3 has 13 amino acids. CDR3 residues: CASSERDAEKLFF. The CDR3 nucleotides read TGTGCCAGCAGTGAGAGGGATGCTGAAAAACTGTTTTTT.